The T cell receptor beta chain described here comes from a study of T cells after yellow fever vaccination. Synthesis of TCR cDNA relied on 5'RACE template switching, which attached a universal primer site and UMIs. TCRdb independently ran MiXCR on the 5' RACE reads; one entry per CDR3 protein. The sample holds about 250,000 distinct CDR3 sequences, roughly 3.5% seen once. The V end was cut by 8 bases, the J end by 9 bases, with 17 bases between. Germline CDR1 and CDR2: SEHNR and FQNEAQ (reference sequence). This CDR3 is built from 13 residues. The study's findings and limits: FACS-sorted repertoires might harbor abundant contaminating clonotypes from the bulk population.

This clonotype appeared many times. Its antigen is not known. V is TRBV7-9 and J is TRBJ1-5; D not resolved. The sequence was obtained from a man younger than 30 who received the YFV17D yellow fever vaccine. Source: PBMCs, taken 15 days after the yellow fever booster vaccination. The CDR3 spells CASSSGSLAPQHF. The CDR3, as DNA: TGTGCCAGCTCGAGCGGCAGCCTAGCGCCCCAGCATTTT.